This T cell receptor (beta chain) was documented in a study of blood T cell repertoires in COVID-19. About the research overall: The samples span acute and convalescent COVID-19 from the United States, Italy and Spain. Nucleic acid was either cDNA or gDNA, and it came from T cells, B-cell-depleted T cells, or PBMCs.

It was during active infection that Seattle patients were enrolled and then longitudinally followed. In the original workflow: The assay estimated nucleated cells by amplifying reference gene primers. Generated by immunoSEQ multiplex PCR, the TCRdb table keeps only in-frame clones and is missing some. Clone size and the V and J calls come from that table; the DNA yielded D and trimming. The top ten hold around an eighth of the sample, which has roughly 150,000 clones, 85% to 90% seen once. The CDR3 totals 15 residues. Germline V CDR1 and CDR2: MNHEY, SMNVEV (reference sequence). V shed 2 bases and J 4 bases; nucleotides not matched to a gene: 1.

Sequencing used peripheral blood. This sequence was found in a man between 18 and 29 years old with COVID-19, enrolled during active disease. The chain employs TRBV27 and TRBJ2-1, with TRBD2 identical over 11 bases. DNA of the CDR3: TGTGCCAGCAGTTTAGTAGCGGGAGGGTACAATGAGCAGTTCTTC. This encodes CASSLVAGGYNEQFF.